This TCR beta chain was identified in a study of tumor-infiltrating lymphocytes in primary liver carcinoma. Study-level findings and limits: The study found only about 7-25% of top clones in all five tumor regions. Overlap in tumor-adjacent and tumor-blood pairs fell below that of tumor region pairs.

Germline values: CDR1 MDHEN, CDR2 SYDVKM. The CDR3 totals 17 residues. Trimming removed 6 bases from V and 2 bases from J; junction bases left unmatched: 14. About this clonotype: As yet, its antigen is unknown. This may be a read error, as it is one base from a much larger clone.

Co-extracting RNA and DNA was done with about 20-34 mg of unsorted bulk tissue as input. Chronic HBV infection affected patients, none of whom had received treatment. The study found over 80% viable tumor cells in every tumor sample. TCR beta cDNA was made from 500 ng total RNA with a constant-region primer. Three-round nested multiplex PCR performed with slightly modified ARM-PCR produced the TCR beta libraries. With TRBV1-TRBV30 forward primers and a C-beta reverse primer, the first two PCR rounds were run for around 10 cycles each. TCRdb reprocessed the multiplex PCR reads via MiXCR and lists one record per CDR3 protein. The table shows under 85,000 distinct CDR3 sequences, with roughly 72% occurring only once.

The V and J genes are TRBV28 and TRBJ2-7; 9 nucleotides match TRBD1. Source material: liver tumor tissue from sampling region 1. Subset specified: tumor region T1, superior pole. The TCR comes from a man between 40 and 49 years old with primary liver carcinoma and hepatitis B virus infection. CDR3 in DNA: TGTGCCAGCAGCATACCCGGGACAGGGCTGGGTACCTACGAGCAGTACTTC. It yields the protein CASSIPGTGLGTYEQYF.